These 15 T cell receptor beta chains share one sample of origin, sequenced in a study of T cells expressing NK-cell markers. TCRdb reprocessed the 5' RACE reads and keeps a single row for each CDR3 protein, giving no DNA. This sample lists about 150,000 distinct CDR3 sequences; its ten largest clones have 12%. Sequenced material: blood T cells: a sorted CD56 or NKG2C T cell subset, CD4+ or CD8+ T cells, or bulk PBMC T cells (not recorded which). Every receptor here comes from a man between 18 and 35 years old in good health.

This rearrangement joins TRBV12-3 or TRBV12-4 to TRBJ2-1; TCRdb's D gene call, TRBD2, goes unchecked for lack of DNA. CDR3 length: 14 amino acids. CDR3 sequence: CASSRLAPVVEQFF.

The chain carries TRBV20-1 and TRBJ2-1. Germline CDR1 DFQATT, CDR2 SNEGSKA (reference sequence). The CDR3 consists of 15 residues. CDR3 sequence reads: CSASGSEWSYNEQFF.

The rearrangement links TRBV27 to TRBJ2-1. Germline CDR1 is MNHEY and CDR2 is SMNVEV (reference sequence). This CDR3 contains 13 residues. CDR3: CASSGLTYNEQFF.

This chain joins TRBV19 and TRBJ1-5; TCRdb calls TRBD1, which cannot be checked without DNA. CDR3 size: 13 residues. CDR1 is LNHDA, CDR2 SQIVND, per germline (reference sequence). Here the CDR3 reads CASWDRGNQPQHF.

This rearrangement joins TRBV20-1 to TRBJ2-7; no DNA is available, so the TRBD1 call from TCRdb remains unchecked. The CDR3 has 12 amino acids. The germline gives CDR1 DFQATT, CDR2 SNEGSKA (reference sequence). The CDR3: CSARVGGVEQYF.

The J gene is TRBJ2-3, the V gene TRBV20-1. This CDR3 has 16 residues. CDR1 and CDR2 (germline): DFQATT, SNEGSKA (reference sequence). This CDR3 reads CSARDPPIEGPDTQYF.

This chain uses TRBV4-3 with TRBJ2-3; no DNA is available, so the TRBD1 call from TCRdb remains unchecked. The germline V gene encodes CDR1 LGHNA and CDR2 YSLEER. This CDR3 region has 17 residues. CDR3 sequence: CASSQVFWGASTDTQYF.

The chain is built from TRBV30 and TRBJ2-7; TCRdb's assignment of TRBD1 cannot be checked, as there is no DNA. Germline loops: CDR1 GTSNPN, CDR2 SVGIG (reference sequence). CDR3 length: 11 amino acids. The CDR3 reads CAWSPGYEQYF. Filled out from reference TRBV30 and TRBJ2-7, the complete variable domain reads SQTIHQWPATLVQPVGSPLSLECTVEGTSNPNLYWYRQAAGRGLQLLFYSVGIGQISSEVPQNLSASRPQDRQFILSSKKLLLSDSGFYLCAWSPGYEQYFGPGTRLTVT.

V gene TRBV12-3 or TRBV12-4 combines with J gene TRBJ2-2; TCRdb names TRBD1, which stays unverified in the absence of DNA. The CDR3 is made up of 19 amino acids. CDR3 amino acids: CASSLVFRDDRGSTGELFF.

The chain combines TRBV4-3 with TRBJ2-2; absent DNA, TCRdb's TRBD2 call cannot be checked. CDR3 length: 17 amino acids. Germline CDR1 and CDR2: LGHNA and YSLEER. CDR3 region: CASSQDRTSGNTGELFF.

V is TRBV6-5 and J is TRBJ1-1; the D gene TCRdb calls, TRBD1, cannot be checked with no DNA. Looked up from germline, CDR1 is MNHEY and CDR2 is SVGAGI. The CDR3 is 12 amino acids. CDR3 in amino acids: CATLRDGAEAFF.

This chain joins TRBV3-1 and TRBJ2-3; TCRdb gives TRBD2 as the D gene, but with no DNA this cannot be confirmed. This CDR3 contains 17 residues. Germline CDR1 LGHDT, CDR2 YNNKEL (reference sequence). The CDR3 loop reads CASSQVVSGRVKDTQYF.

The J gene is TRBJ2-3, the V gene TRBV7-9; there is no DNA to check the TCRdb D call of TRBD1. The germline V gene encodes CDR1 SEHNR and CDR2 FQNEAQ (reference sequence). The CDR3 has 16 amino acids. This CDR3 is CASSTYFNRGTDTQYF.

V usage is TRBV12-3 or TRBV12-4 and J usage is TRBJ2-1; as DNA is missing, the TRBD1 call by TCRdb cannot be tested. There are 15 residues in the CDR3. CDR3 sequence reads: CASSYVFGQGNEQFF.

V and J are TRBV7-6 and TRBJ1-1; TCRdb's assignment of TRBD1 cannot be checked, as there is no DNA. In germline, CDR1 is SGHVS, CDR2 FNYEAQ. The CDR3 runs to 15 residues. This CDR3 reads CASSLSGQGNTEAFF.